This T cell receptor beta chain originates from a study of naive and memory T cell subsets. The length of the CDR3 is 13 residues. V lost 7 bases and J lost 0, with 9 bases in between. CDR1 and CDR2 (germline): SNHLY, FYNNEI. Findings and limits, study-wide: A clonotype means one alpha or beta sequence, not an alpha/beta pair. TCR counts from RNA may reflect activation-linked expression changes. Possibly reflecting memory cells re-expressing CD45RA, a few larger clonotypes occurred in naive repertoires, especially CD8.

Remarks on this clonotype: Its antigen is still unknown.

The beta constant-region primer was an equimolar mix of two oligonucleotides covering TRBC1 and TRBC2. Nested alpha and beta constant-region primers with the SP2 primer drove four PCR rounds on ligated cDNA. MiXCR, applied by TCRdb to the UMI-ligation and nested PCR reads, yields one record per CDR3 protein. This sample has 120,000 to 150,000 distinct CDR3 sequences, with about a fifth found just once. CD4 T cells were positively selected, then CD8 T cells from the CD4-negative fraction. The sequenced material came from naive CD8+ T cells from blood. The clonotype comes from a human donor in good health. This chain links TRBV2 with TRBJ2-5, with D perhaps matching TRBD2 (5 bases). The CDR3 sequence is CASIAQDQETQYF. In nucleotides, the CDR3 is TGTGCCAGCATAGCGCAGGACCAAGAGACCCAGTACTTC. The variable domain in full, completed from reference TRBV2 and TRBJ2-5, reads EPEVTQTPSHQVTQMGQEVILRCVPISNHLYFYWYRQILGQKVEFLVSFYNNEISEKSEIFDDQFSVERPDGSNFTLKIRSTKLEDSAMYFCASIAQDQETQYFGPGTRLLVL.